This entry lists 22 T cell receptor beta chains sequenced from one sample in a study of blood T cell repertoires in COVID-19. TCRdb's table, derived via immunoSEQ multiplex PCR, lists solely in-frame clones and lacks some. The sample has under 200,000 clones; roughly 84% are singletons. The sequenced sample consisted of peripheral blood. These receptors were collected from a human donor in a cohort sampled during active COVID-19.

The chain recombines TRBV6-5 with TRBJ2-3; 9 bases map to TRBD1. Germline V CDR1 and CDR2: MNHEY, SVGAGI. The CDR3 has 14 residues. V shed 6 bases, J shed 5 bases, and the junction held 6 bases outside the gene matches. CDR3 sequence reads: CASSRQGGLDTQYF. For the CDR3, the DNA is TGTGCCAGCAGCCGACAGGGGGGGCTAGATACGCAGTATTTT.

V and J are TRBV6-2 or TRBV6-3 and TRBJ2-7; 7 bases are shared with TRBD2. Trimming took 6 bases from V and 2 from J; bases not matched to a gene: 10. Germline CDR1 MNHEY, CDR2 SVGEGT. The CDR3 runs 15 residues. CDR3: CASSLLAGDPYEQYF. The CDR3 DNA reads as TGTGCCAGCAGCCTCCTGGCGGGAGATCCCTACGAGCAGTACTTC.

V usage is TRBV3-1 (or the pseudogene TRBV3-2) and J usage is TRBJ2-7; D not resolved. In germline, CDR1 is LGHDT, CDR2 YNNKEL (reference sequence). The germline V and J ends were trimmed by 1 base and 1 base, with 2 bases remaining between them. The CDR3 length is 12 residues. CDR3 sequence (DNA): TGTGCCAGCAGCCAAGCTTCCTACGAGCAGTACTTC. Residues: CASSQASYEQYF.

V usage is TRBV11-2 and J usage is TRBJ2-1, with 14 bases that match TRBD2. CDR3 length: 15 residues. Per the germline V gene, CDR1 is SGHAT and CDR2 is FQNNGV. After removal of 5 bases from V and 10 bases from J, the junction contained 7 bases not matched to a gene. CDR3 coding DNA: TGTGCCAGCAGCCCGGGACTAGCGGGAGCGGGCGAGCAGTTCTTC. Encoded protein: CASSPGLAGAGEQFF.

In nucleotides, the CDR3 is TGTGCCAGCAGCAAAGGGGCTAGCGGGGGGGCAGAGACCCAGTACTTC. It codes for CASSKGASGGAETQYF. This chain uses TRBV4-2 with TRBJ2-5; 12 nucleotides agree with TRBD2. Germline V CDR1 and CDR2: LGHNA, YNFKEQ. Trimming cost V 5 bases and J 4 bases; bases outside gene matches: 8. The CDR3 consists of 16 residues.

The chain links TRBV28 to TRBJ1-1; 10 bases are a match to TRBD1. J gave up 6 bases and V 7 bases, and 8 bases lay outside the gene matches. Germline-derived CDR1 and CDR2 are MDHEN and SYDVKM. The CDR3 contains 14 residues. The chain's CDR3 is CASIEWGQGSEAFF. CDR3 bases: TGTGCCAGCATCGAGTGGGGACAGGGGTCTGAAGCTTTCTTT.

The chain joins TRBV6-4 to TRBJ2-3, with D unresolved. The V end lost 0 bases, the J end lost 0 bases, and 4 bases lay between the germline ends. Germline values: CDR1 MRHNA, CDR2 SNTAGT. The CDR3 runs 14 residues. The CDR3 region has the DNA TGTGCCAGCAGTGACTCTCCGAGCACAGATACGCAGTATTTT. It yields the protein CASSDSPSTDTQYF.

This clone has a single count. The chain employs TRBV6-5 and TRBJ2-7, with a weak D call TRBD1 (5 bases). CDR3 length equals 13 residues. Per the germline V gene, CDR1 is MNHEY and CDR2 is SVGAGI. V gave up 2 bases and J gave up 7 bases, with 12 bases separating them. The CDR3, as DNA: TGTGCCAGCAGTTACCAGGGCCAGGAGGAGCAGTACTTC. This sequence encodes CASSYQGQEEQYF.

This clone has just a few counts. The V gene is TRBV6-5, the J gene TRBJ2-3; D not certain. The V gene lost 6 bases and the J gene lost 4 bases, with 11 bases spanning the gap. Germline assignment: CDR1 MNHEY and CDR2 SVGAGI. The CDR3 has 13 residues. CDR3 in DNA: TGTGCCAGCAGGGCTAGAGGAGCAGATACGCAGTATTTT. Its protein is CASRARGADTQYF.

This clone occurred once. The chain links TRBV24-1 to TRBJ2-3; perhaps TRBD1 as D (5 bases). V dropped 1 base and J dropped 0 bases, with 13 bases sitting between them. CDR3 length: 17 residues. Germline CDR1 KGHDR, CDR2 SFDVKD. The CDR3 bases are TGTGCCACCAGTGATTTCTCCAGGGCTCAGAGCACAGATACGCAGTATTTT. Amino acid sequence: CATSDFSRAQSTDTQYF.

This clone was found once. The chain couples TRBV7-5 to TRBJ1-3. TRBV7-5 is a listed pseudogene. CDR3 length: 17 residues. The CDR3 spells CARSLEPTPLSGNTIYF. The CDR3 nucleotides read TGTGCCAGAAGCTTGGAGCCGACCCCTCTCTCTGGAAACACCATATATTTT.

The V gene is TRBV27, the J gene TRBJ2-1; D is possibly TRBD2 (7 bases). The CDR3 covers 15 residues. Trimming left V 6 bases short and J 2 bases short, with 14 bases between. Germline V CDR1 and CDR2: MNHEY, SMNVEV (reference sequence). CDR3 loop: CASRGGAGTYNEQFF. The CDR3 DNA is TGTGCCAGCAGGGGGGGGGCCGGCACCTACAATGAGCAGTTCTTC.

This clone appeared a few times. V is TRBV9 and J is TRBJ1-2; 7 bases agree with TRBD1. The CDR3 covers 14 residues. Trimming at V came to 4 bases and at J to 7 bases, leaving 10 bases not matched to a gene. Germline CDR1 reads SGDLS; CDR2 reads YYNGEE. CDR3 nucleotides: TGTGCCAGCAGCCCACGACAGGGTTGGGGTGGCTACACCTTC. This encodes CASSPRQGWGGYTF. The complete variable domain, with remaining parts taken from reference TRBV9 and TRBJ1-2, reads DSGVTQTPKHLITATGQRVTLRCSPRSGDLSVYWYQQSLDQGLQFLIQYYNGEERAKGNILERFSAQQFPDLHSELNLSSLELGDSALYFCASSPRQGWGGYTFGSGTRLTVV.

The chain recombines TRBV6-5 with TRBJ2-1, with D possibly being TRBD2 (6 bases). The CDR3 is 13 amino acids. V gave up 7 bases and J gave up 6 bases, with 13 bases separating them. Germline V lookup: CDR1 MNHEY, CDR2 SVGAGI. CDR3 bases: TGTGCCAGCAAAGGGACTGGAATCAATGAGCAGTTCTTC. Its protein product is CASKGTGINEQFF.

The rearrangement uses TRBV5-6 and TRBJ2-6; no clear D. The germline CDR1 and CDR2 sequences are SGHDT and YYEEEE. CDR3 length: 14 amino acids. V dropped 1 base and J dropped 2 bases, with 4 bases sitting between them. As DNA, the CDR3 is TGTGCCAGCAGCTTGCGGGCTGGGGCCAACGTCCTGACTTTC. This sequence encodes CASSLRAGANVLTF.

CDR3 residues: CASSKQGKGYGYTF. The CDR3 DNA follows: TGTGCCAGCAGTAAACAGGGGAAGGGCTATGGCTACACCTTC. The rearrangement links TRBV27 to TRBJ1-2; 7 bases map to TRBD1. The CDR3 has 14 residues. The V gene's germline CDR1 is MNHEY and CDR2 SMNVEV (reference sequence). The trim removed 5 bases at V and 4 bases at J, leaving 7 bases unmatched.

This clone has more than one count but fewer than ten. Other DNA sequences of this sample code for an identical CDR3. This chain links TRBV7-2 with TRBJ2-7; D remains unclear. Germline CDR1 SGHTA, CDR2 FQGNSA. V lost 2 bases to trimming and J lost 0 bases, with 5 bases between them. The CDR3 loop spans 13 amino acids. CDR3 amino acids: CASSLPSSYEQYF. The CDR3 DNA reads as TGTGCCAGCAGCTTACCTAGCTCCTACGAGCAGTACTTC.

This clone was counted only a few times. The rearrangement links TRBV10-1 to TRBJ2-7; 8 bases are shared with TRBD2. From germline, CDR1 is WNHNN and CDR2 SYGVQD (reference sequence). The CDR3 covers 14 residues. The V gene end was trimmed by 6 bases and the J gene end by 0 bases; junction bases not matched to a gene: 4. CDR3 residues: CASSPGTSSYEQYF. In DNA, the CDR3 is TGCGCCAGCAGCCCCGGGACTAGCTCCTACGAGCAGTACTTC.

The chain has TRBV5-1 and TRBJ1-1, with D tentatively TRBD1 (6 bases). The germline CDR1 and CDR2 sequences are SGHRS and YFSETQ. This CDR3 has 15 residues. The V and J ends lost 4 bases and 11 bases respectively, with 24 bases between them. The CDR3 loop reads CASSPLGGGANSAFF. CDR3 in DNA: TGCGCCAGCAGCCCCTTAGGGGGGGGCGCGAATTCGGCTTTCTTT. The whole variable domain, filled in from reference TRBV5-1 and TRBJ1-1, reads KAGVTQTPRYLIKTRGQQVTLSCSPISGHRSVSWYQQTPGQGLQFLFEYFSETQRNKGNFPGRFSGRQFSNSRSEMNVSTLELGDSALYLCASSPLGGGANSAFFGQGTRLTVV.

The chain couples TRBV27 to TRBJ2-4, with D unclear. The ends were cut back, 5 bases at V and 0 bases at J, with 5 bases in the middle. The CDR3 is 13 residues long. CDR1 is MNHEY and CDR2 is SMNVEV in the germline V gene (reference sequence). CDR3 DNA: TGTGCCAGCAGTGGCCTAGCCAAAAACATTCAGTACTTC. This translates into CASSGLAKNIQYF.

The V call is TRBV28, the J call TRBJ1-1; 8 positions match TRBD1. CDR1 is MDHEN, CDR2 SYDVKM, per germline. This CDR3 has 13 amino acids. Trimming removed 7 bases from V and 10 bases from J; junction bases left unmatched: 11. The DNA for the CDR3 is TGTGCCAGCACCACCCCCGATCAGGGGGCAGCTTTCTTT. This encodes CASTTPDQGAAFF.

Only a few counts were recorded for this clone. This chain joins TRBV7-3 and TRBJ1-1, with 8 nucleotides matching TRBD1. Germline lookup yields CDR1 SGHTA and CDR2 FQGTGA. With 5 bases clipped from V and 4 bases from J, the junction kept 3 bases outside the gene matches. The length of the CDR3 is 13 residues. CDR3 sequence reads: CASSQGARTEAFF. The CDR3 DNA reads TGTGCCAGCAGCCAGGGGGCCCGCACTGAAGCTTTCTTT.